This TCR beta chain was sequenced for a study of T cells in Graves' hyperthyroidism and ophthalmopathy (dated by TCRdb to about 2019). At the level of the whole study: Peripheral blood was sampled at the time of initial diagnosis, prior to any treatment. To identify TCR V-J signatures that set the groups apart, the researchers used a discovery cohort of 100 patients, made up of 40 to 45 with Graves' ophthalmopathy and some 56 with stable Graves' hyperthyroidism. Whether ophthalmopathy could be predicted prospectively was tested in an independent validation cohort made up of about 18 hyperthyroidism patients plus 17 patients who later progressed to ophthalmopathy. For training and testing, the 100 or so patients in the discovery cohort were randomly divided in a 7:3 ratio. In addition, the study compared T-cell repertoires in thyroid tissue and in blood from roughly 6 Graves' hyperthyroidism patients. Following sampling, methimazole starting at 30 mg daily was given to hyperthyroidism patients, and high-dose intravenous methylprednisolone was given to ophthalmopathy patients. The paper describes TCR Vbeta CDR3 sequencing of 120 to 150 peripheral blood samples, made up of 43 ophthalmopathy patients, around 78 hyperthyroidism patients and some 17 progressor patients.

A patient counted as having stable Graves' hyperthyroidism if no progression to ophthalmopathy occurred over 18 months of follow-up. Hyperthyroidism patients were aged 18 to 65 years and newly diagnosed, with disease duration of less than 2 months. Exclusion was applied to patients with uncontrolled infections, other autoimmune diseases, pregnancy or lactation. Diagnoses relied on clinical symptoms, serum thyroxine and TRAb, thyroid ultrasound and orbital computed tomography. PBMCs were isolated from 10 ml of fresh peripheral blood by Ficoll-Paque density gradient centrifugation. Total RNA was extracted with Trizol reagent, and quality was checked on an Agilent 2100 Bioanalyzer. From its cysteine to its phenylalanine, the CDR3 spans 13 amino acids. Kept here is only the CDR3 DNA, which spans 39 bases and is read in frame from base 1. V and J lose 3 bases and 8 bases, and a span of 10 bases separates them. The germline V gene encodes CDR1 SGHTA and CDR2 FQGTGA.

A word on this clonotype: Its target antigen remains unknown. No qualities accompany the bases; no much larger clone lies one base away.

Beyond this particular receptor, the publication reports: A 13 V-J signature model separated ophthalmopathy from stable hyperthyroidism, with roughly 88% sensitivity and roughly 81% specificity in cross-validation and 80%/75% in testing. In validation, the model predicted progression to ophthalmopathy with just under 71% sensitivity and approximately 78% specificity, a median of 6.5 months before onset. Most expanded thyroid clonotypes (frequency above 0.001) were also detected in blood, suggesting blood repertoires may reflect thyroid immune responses. No statistical method was used to set the sample size in advance, and investigators knew the group allocation.

The TCR beta CDR3 regions were amplified from the RNA transcripts. The first round of RT-PCR for the TCR CDR3 was performed with the HTBI primer set and the Qiagen OneStep RT-PCR kit. Libraries were constructed in a second round of multiplex PCR, after which size selection and purification were carried out. Paired-end sequencing of the libraries was performed with 100 bp reads on an Illumina HiSeq2000. The authors processed their data as follows. Raw data were processed with SOAPnuke, discarding reads with adapters, uncalled bases, mean Phred below 15, or no exact constant-primer or identifier match. High-quality paired reads were merged with COPE v1.2.5, and unique nucleotide sequences were defined as clonotypes. MiTCR v1.1 was used to align clonotypes to the IMGT TRBV, TRBD and TRBJ reference segments. Analysis was restricted to V-J combinations with a frequency above 0.0001, which covered 99.2% of repertoires. The TCS score was defined as F50 (clonal expansion) divided by E x V (chaos), with BLOSUM62-based TCRdist calculated between CDR3 peptides within each V-J. Welch's t-statistics and random forest reduced around 550 V-J features to roughly 13, which were used in a naive Bayes classifier (R e1071). Clones were called with MiXCR by TCRdb after fastp trimmed the public reads at Q25, and only in-frame beta chains were retained. When rows share a CDR3 protein, they turn into one entry using the most common DNA and genes. These V and J calls derive from TCRdb rather than the authors' analysis. The sample table holds 700,000 or so distinct CDR3 sequences, of which about 15% were seen once. The ten largest clones represent over 7.5% of the sample.

The sequenced material came from blood. The receptor was isolated from a young man with Graves' hyperthyroidism. This chain is built from TRBV7-3 and TRBJ2-2; the D gene is unclear. CDR3 loop: CASSFMVAGELFF. The base sequence is TGTGCCAGCAGCTTCATGGTCGCTGGGGAGCTGTTTTTT. Beyond the CDR3, the reference TRBV7-3 and TRBJ2-2 genes provide the residues; the full variable domain reads: GAGVSQTPSNKVTEKGKYVELRCDPISGHTALYWYRQSLGQGPEFLIYFQGTGAADDSGLPNDRFFAVRPEGSVSTLKIQRTERGDSAVYLCASSFMVAGELFFGEGSRLTVL.